This T cell receptor beta chain was recorded in a study of CD8 T cells in ankylosing spondylitis. Study-wide points: Past research had described some motif variants in reactive arthritis synovial fluid and blood. One TCR beta motif, made up of roughly 8 highly homologous variants, appeared characteristic of ankylosing spondylitis blood.

This clonotype was detected only a few times. Its target is not known. One junction end does not reproduce the germline sequence, and a read error may be involved. TCRdb reprocessed the 5' RACE reads via MiXCR and lists one record per CDR3 protein. The sample contains more than 650,000 distinct CDR3 sequences, about 11% of which appear only once. Germline CDR1 SSHAT, CDR2 FNYEAQ (reference sequence). The CDR3 length is 16 residues. The receptor was derived from a male donor with ankylosing spondylitis. The sequenced sample was blood, either unsorted or a sorted T cell fraction (not recorded which). The rearrangement joins TRBV7-7 to TRBJ2-1, with D perhaps matching TRBD2 (5 bases). In DNA, the CDR3 is TGTGCTAGCAGCTTAGCCTTAGGCGGCCCCGGGGATGAGCAGTTCTTC. As protein: CASSLALGGPGDEQFF. Full variable domain (rest looked up from reference TRBV7-7 and TRBJ2-1): GAGVSQSPRYKVTKRGQDVTLRCDPISSHATLYWYQQALGQGPEFLTYFNYEAQPDKSGLPSDRFSAERPEGSISTLTIQRTEQRDSAMYRCASSLALGGPGDEQFFGPGTRLTVL.